This T cell receptor (beta chain) comes out of a study of blood T cell repertoires in COVID-19. Whole-study context: Donors in the United States, Italy and Spain gave samples during acute or convalescent COVID-19.

Recruits, aged roughly 18 to 95 years, lived in 20 to 30 US areas. TCRdb's copy holds only in-frame clones and misses some; the assay was immunoSEQ multiplex PCR. The sample has about 240,000 clones, about 90% seen once. V lost 0 bases to trimming and J lost 1 base, with 11 bases between them. From germline, CDR1 is LGHDT and CDR2 YNNKEL (reference sequence). The CDR3 loop spans 16 amino acids. The TCR was taken from a woman in her 40s with acute COVID-19. Sequenced: PBMCs or T cells enriched from blood (not recorded which). The genes are TRBV3-1 (or the pseudogene TRBV3-2) and TRBJ2-3; D possibly corresponds to TRBD2 (5 bases). The CDR3 region is CASSQDSSGGTDTQYF. Written as DNA, the CDR3 is TGTGCCAGCAGCCAAGACTCCAGCGGCGGCACAGATACGCAGTATTTT.